A selection of T cell receptor beta chains follows, all from one sample in a study of blood T cell repertoires in COVID-19. Produced via immunoSEQ multiplex PCR; TCRdb's table is partial and in-frame only. The sample lists roughly 6,100 clones, roughly 80% occurring once. Material: peripheral blood. Receptors originate from a human donor with active COVID-19. The donor label of this sample is uncertain. The CDR3 runs from the conserved cysteine through the conserved F or W. Fields, in order: V gene, D gene, clone size, J gene, CDR3 DNA, CDR3 protein. D genes are given only for firm matches. Size values are once, few and many counts, or a class for expanded clones, and some rows have none.

V: TRBV19; D: NA; size: once; J: TRBJ2-3; DNA: TGTGCCAGTAGTCCGCAGGAAATTAACACAGATACGCAGTATTTT; CDR3: CASSPQEINTDTQYF
V: TRBV19; D: TRBD2; size: NA; J: TRBJ2-1; DNA: TGTGCCAGTAGTCATCTCGGGACTAGCGGGAGGATTCGAAAGTTCTTC; CDR3: CASSHLGTSGRIRKFF
V: TRBV10-3; D: TRBD2; size: NA; J: TRBJ2-2; DNA: TGTGCCAGCCGGCTAGCGGGACCCGCGAACACCGGGGAGCTGTTTTTT; CDR3: CASRLAGPANTGELFF
V: TRBV7-7; D: NA; size: NA; J: TRBJ2-2; DNA: TGTGCTAGCAGCTTAGCATCGGGGGGCGGCACCGGGGAGCTGTTTTTT; CDR3: CASSLASGGGTGELFF
V: TRBV6-5; D: NA; size: NA; J: TRBJ1-6; DNA: TGTGCCAGCAGCCCCTTACAGTTCAATTCACCCCTCCACTTT; CDR3: CASSPLQFNSPLHF
V: TRBV12-3/TRBV12-4; D: NA; size: NA; J: TRBJ2-7; DNA: TGTGCCAGCAGTAATGGGCCTTACGAGCAGTACTTC; CDR3: CASSNGPYEQYF
V: TRBV20-1; D: NA; size: NA; J: TRBJ1-5; DNA: TGCAGTGCTAGTGGAGGGAACAATCAGCCCCAGCATTTT; CDR3: CSASGGNNQPQHF
V: TRBV30; D: NA; size: NA; J: TRBJ1-3; DNA: TGTGCCTGGGAAGAACAGGGAATGAGTGGAAACACCATATATTTT; CDR3: CAWEEQGMSGNTIYF
V: TRBV2; D: NA; size: few; J: TRBJ2-7; DNA: TGTGCCAGCGCCGGCTACGAGCAGTACTTC; CDR3: CASAGYEQYF
V: TRBV5-4; D: NA; size: NA; J: TRBJ2-2; DNA: TGTGCCAGCAGCTTGGGCCTAGTCTCCGGGGAGCTGTTTTTT; CDR3: CASSLGLVSGELFF
V: TRBV6-5; D: NA; size: NA; J: TRBJ1-2; DNA: TGTGCCAGCATAGGACAGGGCTACACCTTC; CDR3: CASIGQGYTF
V: TRBV7-6; D: TRBD2; size: NA; J: TRBJ2-3; DNA: TGTGCGACTGGACTAGCGGGGGGATACACAGATACGCAGTATTTT; CDR3: CATGLAGGYTDTQYF
V: TRBV19; D: NA; size: NA; J: TRBJ1-5; DNA: TGTGCCAGTAGGGAGGATTGGGGGCCCCAGCATTTT; CDR3: CASREDWGPQHF
V: TRBV5-1; D: NA; size: NA; J: TRBJ2-2; DNA: TGCGCCAGCAGCTTGGATGGCAGAAATACCGGGGAGCTGTTTTTT; CDR3: CASSLDGRNTGELFF
V: TRBV9; D: NA; size: NA; J: TRBJ2-5; DNA: TGTGCCAGCAGCCCCCCCAATGAAGAGACCCAGTACTTC; CDR3: CASSPPNEETQYF
V: TRBV29-1; D: NA; size: NA; J: TRBJ2-1; DNA: TGCAGCGTCGCATCAGGGCGCGGTAAGTCCTACAATGAGCAGTTCTTC; CDR3: CSVASGRGKSYNEQFF
V: TRBV7-3; D: TRBD2; size: NA; J: TRBJ2-5; DNA: TGTGCCAGCAGCTTAGCGGGAGGGAGCCAAGAGACCCAGTACTTC; CDR3: CASSLAGGSQETQYF
V: TRBV4-1; D: TRBD1; size: NA; J: TRBJ1-4; DNA: TGCGCCAGCAGCTCACAGGGGACCCAGTCTAATGAAAAACTGTTTTTT; CDR3: CASSSQGTQSNEKLFF
V: TRBV25-1; D: TRBD1; size: NA; J: TRBJ1-6; DNA: TGTGCCAGCAGTGAATGGACAGGTTCGAATTCACCCCTCCACTTT; CDR3: CASSEWTGSNSPLHF
V: TRBV28; D: NA; size: NA; J: TRBJ2-7; DNA: TGTGCCAGCAGTTTTTTAGGGGTCTACGAGCAGTACTTC; CDR3: CASSFLGVYEQYF
V: TRBV7-3; D: NA; size: NA; J: TRBJ2-3; DNA: TGTGCCAGCAGCGGGGCAGGGACAAGCACAGATACGCAGTATTTT; CDR3: CASSGAGTSTDTQYF
V: TRBV7-8; D: TRBD1; size: NA; J: TRBJ2-1; DNA: TGTGCCAGCGGAAACCGGGACAGATACAATGAGCAGTTCTTC; CDR3: CASGNRDRYNEQFF
V: TRBV24-1; D: NA; size: few; J: TRBJ2-5; DNA: TGTGCCACCAGTGATTTGGGAAGGGGCCAGACCCAGTACTTC; CDR3: CATSDLGRGQTQYF
V: TRBV7-2; D: TRBD2; size: NA; J: TRBJ2-3; DNA: TGTGCCAGCAGCTCTCGGCGGGGTAGCGGGAGGGAAAATACGCAGTATTTT; CDR3: CASSSRRGSGRENTQYF
V: TRBV5-1; D: TRBD1; size: NA; J: TRBJ1-5; DNA: TGCGCCAGCAGCTCGGGGACAGGGGCTAGCAATCAGCCCCAGCATTTT; CDR3: CASSSGTGASNQPQHF
V: TRBV13; D: TRBD1; size: NA; J: TRBJ2-7; DNA: TGTGCCAGCAGCCCCCGGACAGGGACCTACACCGACGAGCAGTACTTC; CDR3: CASSPRTGTYTDEQYF
V: TRBV24-1; D: NA; size: NA; J: TRBJ2-1; DNA: TGTGCCACCAGTGATTTTCGCGGCTCCTACAATGAGCAGTTCTTC; CDR3: CATSDFRGSYNEQFF
V: TRBV30; D: TRBD1; size: once; J: TRBJ1-1; DNA: TGTGCCTGGAGAGAGGGGTCGACAGGGAGAGCTTTCTTT; CDR3: CAWREGSTGRAFF
V: TRBV19; D: TRBD1; size: NA; J: TRBJ2-2; DNA: TGTGCCAGTACTCCCGCCGGGACAGGGCGGACCGGGGAGCTGTTTTTT; CDR3: CASTPAGTGRTGELFF
V: TRBV5-1; D: TRBD2; size: NA; J: TRBJ2-7; DNA: TGCGCCAGCAGCTCCGGTCTAGCGGGCCCCTACGAGCAGTACTTC; CDR3: CASSSGLAGPYEQYF
V: TRBV6-5; D: NA; size: NA; J: TRBJ1-2; DNA: TGTGCCAGCAGTTATGGGCAGGGGTCCCTTTACGGCTACACCTTC; CDR3: CASSYGQGSLYGYTF
V: TRBV6-5; D: NA; size: NA; J: TRBJ2-2; DNA: TGTGCCAGCAGGAAGGACTCCTCGAACACCGGGGAGCTGTTTTTT; CDR3: CASRKDSSNTGELFF
V: TRBV4-2; D: NA; size: NA; J: TRBJ1-5; DNA: TGTGCCAGCAGCCAAGAGGTTGGGGGAGGGGGCAATCAGCCCCAGCATTTT; CDR3: CASSQEVGGGGNQPQHF
V: TRBV25-1; D: NA; size: NA; J: TRBJ2-3; DNA: TGTGCCAGCGAAAGCGCGAATACGCAGTATTTT; CDR3: CASESANTQYF
V: TRBV11-1; D: NA; size: NA; J: TRBJ1-1; DNA: TGTGCCAGCAGCTTAACTGCGGGATTAGAAGCTTTCTTT; CDR3: CASSLTAGLEAFF
V: TRBV9; D: NA; size: medium-sized; J: TRBJ1-2; DNA: TGTGCCAGCAGCCCCCCGACAGCTAACTATGGCTACACCTTC; CDR3: CASSPPTANYGYTF
V: TRBV18; D: NA; size: NA; J: TRBJ2-7; DNA: TGTGCCAGCTCACCACCAAGCAGGGTTGCCTACGAGCAGTACTTC; CDR3: CASSPPSRVAYEQYF
V: TRBV10-3; D: NA; size: once; J: TRBJ2-2; DNA: TGTGCCATCAGTGAGCTATTTGACAGGCCTACGAACACCGGGGAGCTGTTTTTT; CDR3: CAISELFDRPTNTGELFF
V: TRBV30; D: TRBD1; size: NA; J: TRBJ2-3; DNA: TGTGCCTGGAGTGTAGGACAGGGGGCAGATACGCAGTATTTT; CDR3: CAWSVGQGADTQYF
V: TRBV27; D: NA; size: NA; J: TRBJ2-3; DNA: TGTGCCAGCAGTTCTACAGGGACAGATACGCAGTATTTT; CDR3: CASSSTGTDTQYF
V: TRBV6-6; D: TRBD1; size: NA; J: TRBJ2-1; DNA: TGTGCCAGCAGCGACAGGGCGAATGAGCAGTTCTTC; CDR3: CASSDRANEQFF
V: TRBV5-1; D: TRBD1; size: NA; J: TRBJ2-7; DNA: TGCGCCAGCAGCCGGGGACAGTCAAACTACGAGCAGTACTTC; CDR3: CASSRGQSNYEQYF
V: TRBV30; D: NA; size: few; J: TRBJ1-3; DNA: TGTGCCAGAGCGGGGGCAGCGGGAAGCTCTGGAAACACCATATATTTT; CDR3: CARAGAAGSSGNTIYF
V: TRBV9; D: NA; size: medium-sized; J: TRBJ1-2; DNA: TGTGCCAGCAGCGTGGTGGAGGGCAAATTGAATGGCTACACCTTC; CDR3: CASSVVEGKLNGYTF
V: TRBV9; D: TRBD2; size: NA; J: TRBJ2-2; DNA: TGTGCCAGCAGCGCCGGGGGGTCGAACACCGGGGAGCTGTTTTTT; CDR3: CASSAGGSNTGELFF
V: TRBV7-9; D: NA; size: NA; J: TRBJ1-2; DNA: TGTGCCAGCAGCAAGCCTAACTATGGCTACACCTTC; CDR3: CASSKPNYGYTF
V: TRBV28; D: NA; size: NA; J: TRBJ1-1; DNA: TGTGCCAGCAGTTCCCCTCGAATGGGACTTATCACTGAAGCTTTCTTT; CDR3: CASSSPRMGLITEAFF
V: TRBV9; D: TRBD2; size: NA; J: TRBJ2-1; DNA: TGTGCCAGCAGCGTAGGCGGGAGAAGAGGCAATGAGCAGTTCTTC; CDR3: CASSVGGRRGNEQFF
V: TRBV28; D: NA; size: once; J: TRBJ1-1; DNA: TGTGCCAGCCTGCGTCCGGGGGACCCTGCTGAAGCTTTCTTT; CDR3: CASLRPGDPAEAFF
V: TRBV9; D: TRBD1; size: NA; J: TRBJ2-5; DNA: TGTGCCAGCAGCGAGGCCCCTTCGGGACAGGGGGCTGGGGAGACCCAGTACTTC; CDR3: CASSEAPSGQGAGETQYF
V: TRBV4-3; D: TRBD2; size: NA; J: TRBJ2-1; DNA: TGCGCCAGCAGCCAAGATCTGTCGCCTAGCGGGAGTATGACCTACAATGAGCAGTTCTTC; CDR3: CASSQDLSPSGSMTYNEQFF
V: TRBV11-2; D: NA; size: NA; J: TRBJ2-2; DNA: TGTGCCAGCACCGGTTTGGGCTGGCAATTGGGGGAGCTGTTTTTT; CDR3: CASTGLGWQLGELFF
V: TRBV28; D: NA; size: once; J: TRBJ1-2; DNA: TGTGCCAGCAGTTTGGGGGGGTATGGCTACACCTTC; CDR3: CASSLGGYGYTF
V: TRBV6-5; D: TRBD1; size: NA; J: TRBJ1-5; DNA: TGTGCCAGCAGGCGGGACAGGTACAATCAGCCCCAGCATTTT; CDR3: CASRRDRYNQPQHF
V: TRBV6-6; D: NA; size: NA; J: TRBJ2-1; DNA: TGTGCCAGCAGTTACTCCCCAGATTACAATGAGCAGTTCTTC; CDR3: CASSYSPDYNEQFF
V: TRBV30; D: TRBD2; size: NA; J: TRBJ2-7; DNA: TGTGCCTTCGGTCGACTAGCGGGGGAGCAGTACTTC; CDR3: CAFGRLAGEQYF
V: TRBV24-1; D: TRBD1; size: NA; J: TRBJ2-1; DNA: TGTGCCACCAGCGCGAGAAGGGACAGGGGTGACAATGAGCAGTTCTTC; CDR3: CATSARRDRGDNEQFF